The next 27 T cell receptor beta chains were all read from a single sample in a study of blood T cell repertoires in COVID-19. Sequenced by immunoSEQ multiplex PCR; TCRdb stores in-frame clones only, minus some. In the table there are around 280,000 clones, around 86% of which are singletons. Sequences were obtained from peripheral blood. The receptor set was obtained from a woman younger than 45 who had recovered from COVID-19.

CDR3 protein: CASSLARRAQAGQGAVHEQFF. As DNA, the CDR3 is TGTGCCAGCAGCTTAGCGCGCAGGGCCCAGGCGGGACAGGGGGCGGTCCATGAGCAGTTCTTC. The J gene is TRBJ2-1, the V gene TRBV7-2; 12 nucleotides line up with TRBD1. After removal of 0 bases from V and 8 bases from J, the junction contained 20 bases not matched to a gene. The V gene's germline CDR1 is SGHTA and CDR2 FQGNSA. The length of the CDR3 is 21 residues.

This chain links TRBV6-4 with TRBJ2-5, with 7 bases fitting TRBD2. The CDR3 has 15 amino acids. V gave up 3 bases and J gave up 0 bases; unmatched junction bases: 4. Germline CDR1 and CDR2: MRHNA and SNTAGT. CDR3 bases: TGTGCCAGCAGTGAAAAAGCGGGGCACCAAGAGACCCAGTACTTC. Translated: CASSEKAGHQETQYF.

This sequence joins TRBV5-5 and TRBJ1-6; TRBD1 aligns across 8 bases. CDR1 SGHKS and CDR2 YYEKEE come from the germline V gene (reference sequence). This CDR3 has 14 residues. Trimming at V came to 4 bases and at J to 7 bases, leaving 4 bases not matched to a gene. In DNA form, the CDR3 reads TGTGCCAGCAGCCGGACAGGGAGCAATTCACCCCTCCACTTT. Protein sequence: CASSRTGSNSPLHF.

The chain employs TRBV10-3 and TRBJ1-1; D perhaps matches TRBD1 (6 bases). Germline-derived CDR1 and CDR2 are ENHRY and SYGVKD. V lost 4 bases and J 5 bases, leaving 8 bases between the germline ends. The CDR3 length is 12 residues. This CDR3 is CAISGQGTEAFF. The CDR3 bases are TGTGCCATCAGTGGTCAGGGGACTGAAGCTTTCTTT.

V and J are TRBV3-1 (or the pseudogene TRBV3-2) and TRBJ2-7; D gene unclear. Germline V lookup: CDR1 LGHDT, CDR2 YNNKEL (reference sequence). The CDR3 is 12 residues long. V lost 5 bases to trimming and J lost 2 bases, with 7 bases between them. The CDR3 nucleotides read TGTGCCAGCAGCACCCGGGCCTACGAGCAGTACTTC. It encodes CASSTRAYEQYF.

The chain links TRBV7-8 to TRBJ2-1, with D perhaps TRBD2 (5 bases). The CDR3 is made up of 15 amino acids. Germline CDR1 and CDR2: SGHVS and FQNEAQ. Trimming cost V 1 base and J 5 bases, with 12 bases left between them. This CDR3 is CASSLVGSPHNEQFF. The CDR3 nucleotides read TGTGCCAGCAGCTTAGTAGGGAGTCCCCACAATGAGCAGTTCTTC.

This chain uses TRBV11-2 with TRBJ2-7; TRBD1 matches 8 bases. The J segment lost 3 bases and the V segment lost 2 bases, leaving 12 bases of the junction unmatched. Germline V gene sequence: CDR1 SGHAT, CDR2 FQNNGV. The CDR3 runs 17 residues. The CDR3 here is CASSLFSTDREYYEQYF. DNA for the CDR3: TGTGCCAGCAGCTTATTCTCGACGGACAGGGAATACTACGAGCAGTACTTC.

The rearrangement uses TRBV6-5 and TRBJ2-5, with 8 bases lining up with TRBD1. CDR3 length equals 13 residues. Losses at the gene ends were 5 bases for V and 2 bases for J; bases not matched to a gene: 1. The germline V gene encodes CDR1 MNHEY and CDR2 SVGAGI. CDR3 bases: TGTGCCAGCAGTACAGGGGGACAAGAGACCCAGTACTTC. Amino acids: CASSTGGQETQYF.

This rearrangement joins TRBV9 to TRBJ2-6, with D possibly being TRBD1 (5 bases). Trimming cost V 4 bases and J 6 bases, with 11 bases left between them. CDR1 SGDLS and CDR2 YYNGEE come from the germline V gene. CDR3 length: 14 residues. In DNA, the CDR3 is TGTGCCAGCAGCTCACGGACATCGGCCAACGTCCTGACTTTC. It codes for CASSSRTSANVLTF. The whole variable domain, remainder taken from reference TRBV9 and TRBJ2-6, is DSGVTQTPKHLITATGQRVTLRCSPRSGDLSVYWYQQSLDQGLQFLIQYYNGEERAKGNILERFSAQQFPDLHSELNLSSLELGDSALYFCASSSRTSANVLTFGAGSRLTVL.

The chain links TRBV3-1 (or the pseudogene TRBV3-2) to TRBJ2-2, with 7 bases that match TRBD1. V was pared by 3 bases and J by 6 bases, with 10 bases of the junction left unmatched. Per the germline V gene, CDR1 is LGHDT and CDR2 is YNNKEL (reference sequence). This CDR3 has 16 amino acids. CDR3 loop: CASSHRQGKTSGELFF. CDR3 coding DNA: TGTGCCAGCAGCCATAGACAGGGTAAGACTTCCGGGGAGCTGTTTTTT.

The CDR3 DNA is TGTGCCAGCAGTCCAGGGGGGACGTATGGCTACACCTTC. It yields the protein CASSPGGTYGYTF. V and J are TRBV27 and TRBJ1-2, with TRBD1 matching over 7 bases. Germline V gene data show CDR1 as MNHEY and CDR2 as SMNVEV (reference sequence). This CDR3 comprises 13 residues. V gave up 5 bases and J gave up 5 bases; unmatched junction bases: 5.

The chain uses TRBV12-3 or TRBV12-4 and TRBJ1-2; the D gene is possibly TRBD1 (6 bases). V lost 5 bases, J lost 8 bases, and 15 bases lay in between. This CDR3 has 13 amino acids. The CDR3 coding sequence is TGTGCCAGCAGTAACACAGGGTCGGGAGGCTACACCTTC. It codes for CASSNTGSGGYTF.

V and J are TRBV16 and TRBJ2-2; perhaps TRBD1 as D (5 bases). Trimming took off 9 bases at V and 2 bases at J, with 13 bases between the two ends. The germline CDR1 and CDR2 sequences are KGHSY and FQNENV. This CDR3 has 14 residues. CDR3 loop: CASRTSRNTGELFF. CDR3 DNA: TGTGCCAGTAGGACATCCCGCAACACCGGGGAGCTGTTTTTT.

The chain couples TRBV28 to TRBJ2-5, with D maybe TRBD1 (5 bases). Trimming took 6 bases from V and 1 from J, leaving 15 bases between them. Per the germline V gene, CDR1 is MDHEN and CDR2 is SYDVKM. The CDR3 spans 15 residues. The CDR3 DNA sequence: TGTGCCAGCAGCCCCTTGACAGCGTCCCAAGAGACCCAGTACTTC. Translated: CASSPLTASQETQYF. Full variable domain (outside the CDR3, taken from reference TRBV28 and TRBJ2-5): DVKVTQSSRYLVKRTGEKVFLECVQDMDHENMFWYRQDPGLGLRLIYFSYDVKMKEKGDIPEGYSVSREKKERFSLILESASTNQTSMYLCASSPLTASQETQYFGPGTRLLVL.

The V and J genes are TRBV18 and TRBJ2-5; tentative D call: TRBD1 (6 bases). Per germline, CDR1 KGHSH and CDR2 LQKENI. V dropped 2 bases and J dropped 2 bases, with 12 bases sitting between them. The CDR3 sequence is 15 residues long. Written as DNA, the CDR3 is TGTGCCAGCTCACCAACAGGGTCGGGGCAAGAGACCCAGTACTTC. It yields the protein CASSPTGSGQETQYF.

V is TRBV5-1 and J is TRBJ2-2, with 8 bases lining up with TRBD2. With 8 bases clipped from V and 3 bases from J, the junction kept 6 bases outside the gene matches. This CDR3 has 14 amino acids. Germline V gene data show CDR1 as SGHRS and CDR2 as YFSETQ. CDR3 region: CASRTSGYTGELFF. CDR3 coding DNA: TGCGCCAGTCGTACTAGCGGATACACCGGGGAGCTGTTTTTT.

The chain employs TRBV5-5 and TRBJ2-5, with D perhaps TRBD1 (6 bases). The CDR3 is made up of 15 amino acids. Trimming took off 3 bases at V and 4 bases at J, with 16 bases between the two ends. Germline CDR1 reads SGHKS; CDR2 reads YYEKEE (reference sequence). CDR3 protein: CASSSSRLDRETQYF. In nucleotides, the CDR3 is TGTGCCAGCAGCTCCTCAAGATTGGACAGAGAGACCCAGTACTTC.

V is TRBV7-9 and J is TRBJ2-5; no definite D call. V dropped 3 bases and J dropped 2 bases, with 19 bases sitting between them. Germline assignment: CDR1 SEHNR and CDR2 FQNEAQ (reference sequence). The CDR3 has 17 amino acids. CDR3 DNA: TGTGCCAGCAGCTTCGGCCAGGTCAGCTCGACACAAGAGACCCAGTACTTC. Translating it yields CASSFGQVSSTQETQYF.

The chain recombines TRBV9 with TRBJ2-7; no reliable D call. The CDR3 is made up of 13 amino acids. Trimming cost V 3 bases and J 4 bases, with 11 bases left between them. CDR1 and CDR2 from the germline V gene are SGDLS and YYNGEE. In nucleotides, the CDR3 is TGTGCCAGCAGCGGCAAGACGGGTTACGAGCAGTACTTC. As protein: CASSGKTGYEQYF. The whole variable domain, remainder taken from reference TRBV9 and TRBJ2-7, is DSGVTQTPKHLITATGQRVTLRCSPRSGDLSVYWYQQSLDQGLQFLIQYYNGEERAKGNILERFSAQQFPDLHSELNLSSLELGDSALYFCASSGKTGYEQYFGPGTRLTVT.

CDR3 in amino acids: CASSPLARSGEQYF. For the CDR3, the DNA is TGTGCCAGCTCACCCCTCGCCAGGTCCGGCGAGCAGTACTTC. The chain employs TRBV18 and TRBJ2-7; D not certain. CDR3 length: 14 residues. The germline V and J ends were trimmed by 3 bases and 6 bases, with 15 bases remaining between them. Germline V CDR1 and CDR2: KGHSH, LQKENI.

The chain employs TRBV10-3 and TRBJ2-3; 7 nucleotides agree with TRBD2. In germline, CDR1 is ENHRY, CDR2 SYGVKD. The CDR3 is 14 residues long. The CDR3 sequence: CVSQAGTGTDTQYF. CDR3 bases: TGTGTCAGTCAAGCGGGAACTGGCACAGATACGCAGTATTTT.

V usage is TRBV4-3 and J usage is TRBJ2-7, with D possibly TRBD2 on 5 matching bases. Germline CDR1 reads LGHNA; CDR2 reads YSLEER. Between the trimmed V and J ends, which lost 0 bases and 3 bases, there was a span of 15 bases. There are 16 residues in the CDR3. The DNA for the CDR3 is TGCGCCAGCAGCCAAGATCTGGGAGTCGGGATCTACGAGCAGTACTTC. Translating it yields CASSQDLGVGIYEQYF.

The rearrangement uses TRBV5-6 and TRBJ2-7; no clear D. The CDR3 is 16 residues long. Germline-derived CDR1 and CDR2 are SGHDT and YYEEEE. V was trimmed by 5 bases and J by 1 base, leaving 19 bases between them. In DNA form, the CDR3 reads TGTGCCAGCAGTTCGTATCCGGGTTATATATCCTACGAGCAGTACTTC. It encodes CASSSYPGYISYEQYF.

The V and J genes are TRBV5-6 and TRBJ1-2; 7 positions agree with TRBD1. This CDR3 is 13 amino acids long. The germline gives CDR1 SGHDT, CDR2 YYEEEE. V lost 3 bases to trimming and J lost 7 bases; unmatched junction nucleotides: 6. The CDR3 DNA reads TGTGCCAGCAGCTCCGGGACAGCCTTTGGCTACACCTTC. Translated, it gives CASSSGTAFGYTF.

This clone was seen a handful of times. The chain employs TRBV6-2 or TRBV6-3 and TRBJ2-1; 7 nucleotides match TRBD2. V dropped 2 bases and J dropped 2; count of bases not matched to a gene: 0. Germline CDR1 is MNHEY and CDR2 is SVGEGT. CDR3 size: 14 residues. CDR3 region: CASSYREAYNEQFF. CDR3 coding DNA: TGTGCCAGCAGTTACCGGGAGGCCTACAATGAGCAGTTCTTC.

This chain joins TRBV27 and TRBJ2-6, with a tentative D call TRBD2 (5 bases). Germline-derived CDR1 and CDR2 are MNHEY and SMNVEV (reference sequence). There are 15 residues in the CDR3. Deletions cut 6 bases from V and 1 base from J, with 10 bases between. The CDR3 spells CASRLLASGANVLTF. The DNA for the CDR3 is TGTGCCAGCAGACTATTAGCGTCTGGGGCCAACGTCCTGACTTTC.

The chain recombines TRBV5-6 with TRBJ1-4; D possibly corresponds to TRBD1 (6 bases). V gave up 2 bases and J gave up 3 bases, with 8 bases separating them. The CDR3 consists of 14 residues. The V gene's germline CDR1 is SGHDT and CDR2 YYEEEE. For the CDR3, the DNA is TGTGCCAGCAGCTTCGGACAGCCTAATGAAAAACTGTTTTTT. Encoded protein: CASSFGQPNEKLFF. Combining the CDR3 with reference TRBV5-6 and TRBJ1-4 gives the whole variable domain DAGVTQSPTHLIKTRGQQVTLRCSPKSGHDTVSWYQQALGQGPQFIFQYYEEEERQRGNFPDRFSGHQFPNYSSELNVNALLLGDSALYLCASSFGQPNEKLFFGSGTQLSVL.